The entry that follows covers one TCR beta chain sequence. This entry is derived from a study of blood T cell repertoires in COVID-19. Overall study context: Sites in the United States, Italy and Spain provided acute and convalescent COVID-19 samples.

Ages ranged from about 18 to 89 years, with residence in under 25 US areas. Each recovered donor of Cohort 3 presented with two negative PCRs, clearance, or symptom resolution. The CDR3 runs to 15 residues. CDR1 is SGDLS, CDR2 YYNGEE, per germline. Trimming took off 2 bases at V and 5 bases at J, with 14 bases between the two ends. Original processing methods: Reference gene primers were amplified, and this amplification served to estimate nucleated cell counts. TCRdb's copy holds only in-frame clones and misses some; the assay was immunoSEQ multiplex PCR. The V and J calls and clone size come from that table; D and trimming were worked out from the DNA. The profile shows some 150,000 clones, approximately 79% of them singletons.

The TCR was taken from a woman in her forties or fifties who had recovered from COVID-19. V and J are TRBV9 and TRBJ2-1; tentatively, D is TRBD2 (6 bases). Sequences were obtained from PBMCs or T cells enriched from blood (not recorded which). As DNA, the CDR3 is TGTGCCAGCAGCGTGTTCGATAGCGGAGACAATGAGCAGTTCTTC. It is translated as CASSVFDSGDNEQFF. The complete variable domain, with remaining parts taken from reference TRBV9 and TRBJ2-1, reads DSGVTQTPKHLITATGQRVTLRCSPRSGDLSVYWYQQSLDQGLQFLIQYYNGEERAKGNILERFSAQQFPDLHSELNLSSLELGDSALYFCASSVFDSGDNEQFFGPGTRLTVL.